This T cell receptor (beta chain) was captured in a study of shared clonotypes between healthy human individuals. Produced via immunoSEQ multiplex PCR; TCRdb's table is partial and in-frame only. The sample records 560,000 or so clones, 95% to 96% being singletons. The CDR3 has 14 amino acids. Germline CDR1 reads SQVTM; CDR2 reads ANQGSEA. V was trimmed by 5 bases and J by 7 bases, leaving 17 bases between them. It was CD45RO-negative cells, positively selected for CCR7, that made up naive CD8 cells, with terminally differentiated effector memory CD45RA+ cells excluded. The receptor was derived from a woman younger than 45 in good health. The J gene is TRBJ1-4, the V gene TRBV29-1, with unresolved D. The sequencing input was naive CD8+ T cells sorted from blood. In nucleotides, the CDR3 is TGCAGCGTTTCCGGGCCATCGCTGAGTGAAAAACTGTTTTTT. This codes for CSVSGPSLSEKLFF.